A selection of T cell receptor beta chains follows, all from one sample in a study of cytomegalovirus exposure and HLA in healthy donors. Libraries were prepared by immunoSEQ multiplex PCR; TCRdb keeps only in-frame clonotypes and omits some of them. The sample has 150,000 or so clones; nearly 80% are singletons. Sequencing input: PBMCs. Receptors originate from a man aged 25-45 years in good health and CMV-seropositive. Each CDR3 is given with its conserved first and last residue. A D gene is named only where the DNA matches it firmly. Size is omitted from some rows. Given values are once, few, many or a class for expanded clones.

. TRBJ2-1 . TRBV28 TGTGCCAGCAGTTCCCAGATTGGAAGCGATGAGCAGTTCTTC CASSSQIGSDEQFF
once TRBJ2-7 TRBD1 TRBV10-1 TGCGCCAGCAGTGCCGGGACAGGGGGCCACGAGCAGTACTTC CASSAGTGGHEQYF
. TRBJ1-1 . TRBV14 TGTGCCAGCAGCACGCCGGGAGGCACTGAAGCTTTCTTT CASSTPGGTEAFF
. TRBJ2-7 TRBD1 TRBV5-5 TGTGCCAGCAGCTTGTTCCAGGGGGCTTACGAGCAGTACTTC CASSLFQGAYEQYF
. TRBJ2-2 TRBD2 TRBV7-9 TGTGCCAGCAGCCTAGCCGTCCGGGAGGTCTCCGGGGAGCTGTTTTTT CASSLAVREVSGELFF
. TRBJ2-6 TRBD1 TRBV7-9 TGTGCCATCCCGGGACAGGGTAACTCTGGGGCCAACGTCCTGACTTTC CAIPGQGNSGANVLTF
. TRBJ2-1 TRBD2 TRBV2 TGTGCCAGCAGGCCACTAGCGGGAGGTTTGCGCGGTGAGCAGTTCTTC CASRPLAGGLRGEQFF
. TRBJ2-3 TRBD1 TRBV28 TGTGCCAGCTCCCCCACAGGGGGTTATCGGACAGATACGCAGTATTTT CASSPTGGYRTDTQYF
. TRBJ1-4 . TRBV7-9 TGTGCCAGCAGCCAAGGACAGCTAAGTAATGAAAAACTGTTTTTT CASSQGQLSNEKLFF
. TRBJ2-1 . TRBV7-2 TGTGCCAGCAGCTTATCGTTTAGCTCCTACAATGAGCAGTTCTTC CASSLSFSSYNEQFF
. TRBJ2-7 . TRBV5-1 TGCGCCAGCAGCTCTCAGCAGGGCCTCTCCTACGAGCAGTACTTC CASSSQQGLSYEQYF
. TRBJ2-7 . TRBV6-5 TGTGCCAGCAGCTCGCAGTTCGAGCAGTACTTC CASSSQFEQYF
. TRBJ1-2 TRBD1 TRBV10-3 TGTGCCATCAGTGAGTCAACGACAGGGACCATCGGCTACACCTTC CAISESTTGTIGYTF
. TRBJ1-3 . TRBV5-4 TGTGCCAGCAGCTTGGAGGACAGCTCTGGAAACACCATATATTTT CASSLEDSSGNTIYF
. TRBJ1-2 TRBD1 TRBV7-9 TGTGCCAGCAGCTCTACAGGGGACTATGGCTACACCTTC CASSSTGDYGYTF
once TRBJ2-7 . TRBV6-1 TGTGCCAGCAGTGAATTTAGGGGCCTATCTCAGGGCGAGCAGTACTTC CASSEFRGLSQGEQYF
. TRBJ2-7 TRBD2 TRBV5-4 TGTGCCAGCAGCTTCGACCCAGGGAGGGGATACGAGCAGTACTTC CASSFDPGRGYEQYF
. TRBJ2-7 TRBD2 TRBV6-1 TGTGCCAGCATGGGGACTAGGAGCTACGAGCAGTACTTC CASMGTRSYEQYF
. TRBJ2-3 . TRBV19 TGTGCCAGTAGTATCGTCGGGAGCAACACAGATACGCAGTATTTT CASSIVGSNTDTQYF
. TRBJ1-5 . TRBV5-8 TGTGCCAGCAGCGTCGGGACTCATAGCAATCAGCCCCAGCATTTT CASSVGTHSNQPQHF
. TRBJ2-7 . TRBV27 TGTGCCAGCAGTTTATCGCAGGTTTTCTGGCAGTACTTC CASSLSQVFWQYF
. TRBJ2-3 TRBD2 TRBV4-2 TGTGCCAGCAGCCAATCCCTAATCGCGGGAGACACAGATACGCAGTATTTT CASSQSLIAGDTDTQYF
. TRBJ1-2 TRBD1 TRBV6-1 TGTGCCAGCAGTCTACGGGACAGGGGGGACTATGGCTACACCTTC CASSLRDRGDYGYTF
. TRBJ2-7 . TRBV5-6 TGTGCCAGCAGCACTAGGCGAGGCTGGGAGCTCTACGAGCAGTACTTC CASSTRRGWELYEQYF
. TRBJ1-2 . TRBV30 TGTGCCTGGAGCAGGGCTTCAGAAGGCTACACCTTC CAWSRASEGYTF
. TRBJ2-3 TRBD1 TRBV7-7 TGTGCTAGCAGCGCGGACAGGGGATGGGAGCAGTATTTT CASSADRGWEQYF
. TRBJ2-7 TRBD2 TRBV27 TGTGCCAGCAGTCCCGGACTAGCGGGGGGCCTACGTGAGCAGTACTTC CASSPGLAGGLREQYF
. TRBJ1-6 . TRBV5-1 TGCGCCAGCAGCCCAGGGACATCCGATAATTCACCCCTCCACTTT CASSPGTSDNSPLHF
. TRBJ2-7 . TRBV7-2 TGTGCCAGCAGCCCTGGCAGCGATAGGCCCCCTAGGGAGCAGTACTTC CASSPGSDRPPREQYF
. TRBJ2-7 TRBD1 TRBV5-4 TGTGCCAGCAGCTTGGGGTCAGGGGGCGACGAGCAGTACTTC CASSLGSGGDEQYF
few TRBJ2-7 . TRBV7-8 TGTGCCAGCAGCCCCAGGGCGACTAGTTACGAGCAGTACTTC CASSPRATSYEQYF
once TRBJ2-5 . TRBV10-1 TGCGCCAGCAGTGAGACAGGGCTGGAGACCCAGTACTTC CASSETGLETQYF
few TRBJ2-3 . TRBV14 TGTGCCAGCAGTCTGGGGCGCACAGATACGCAGTATTTT CASSLGRTDTQYF
. TRBJ1-3 . TRBV6-5 TGTGCCAGCAGTTACTCGAGAGCCAACTCTGGAAACACCATATATTTT CASSYSRANSGNTIYF
. TRBJ1-1 . TRBV28 TGTGCCAGCAGTACCTTAACAGGGATCTCCACTGAAGCTTTCTTT CASSTLTGISTEAFF
. TRBJ1-5 TRBD1 TRBV2 TGTGCCAGCAGTTACTCCAGGGGGGATCAGCCCCAGCATTTT CASSYSRGDQPQHF
. TRBJ2-7 TRBD2 TRBV5-1 TGCGCCAGCAGCCCCCGGGAGGGCCACGAGCAGTACTTC CASSPREGHEQYF
. TRBJ2-7 . TRBV29-1 TGCAGCGTTGGGTCCGGGGAGCAGTACTTC CSVGSGEQYF
. TRBJ1-1 . TRBV9 TGTGCCAGCAGCGCCGGTGGGCAATTGAACACTGAAGCTTTCTTT CASSAGGQLNTEAFF
. TRBJ2-7 TRBD1 TRBV9 TGTGCCAGCAGCGTCGGACAGGGGAACTACGAGCAGTACTTC CASSVGQGNYEQYF
. TRBJ2-7 . TRBV10-3 TGTGCCATCAGTGAGTCCCCCCCCCGGCAGGGCGGCTATTACGAGCAGTACTTC CAISESPPRQGGYYEQYF
. TRBJ1-5 TRBD1 TRBV30 TGTGCCTGGAGTCTGGGACAGGGACAGGGTCAGCCCCAGCATTTT CAWSLGQGQGQPQHF
. TRBJ2-2 TRBD2 TRBV28 TGTGCCAGCAGTTCTCTAGCGGGAGTTTGGACCGGGGAGCTGTTTTTT CASSSLAGVWTGELFF
. TRBJ2-1 TRBD2 TRBV25-1 TGTGCCAGCAGTGAATATGGACTAGCGCCTTACAATGAGCAGTTCTTC CASSEYGLAPYNEQFF
. TRBJ2-7 . TRBV18 TGTGCCAGCTCACCGCTCGGGCGGGAAAACGAGCAGTACTTC CASSPLGRENEQYF
. TRBJ2-5 . TRBV6-6 TGTGCCAGCAGTCAGACAGTCGAGACCCAGTACTTC CASSQTVETQYF
. TRBJ2-4 TRBD1 TRBV6-5 TGTGCCAGCAGTCGTACAGGGGGCGGCATTCAGTACTTC CASSRTGGGIQYF
. TRBJ2-1 . TRBV29-1 TGCAGTTCACCCCGGGACTCTCCCAATGAGCAGTTCTTC CSSPRDSPNEQFF
. TRBJ2-1 . TRBV11-3 TGTGCCAGCAGCTTCGGGCAGGGTGGGAAGCAGTTCTTC CASSFGQGGKQFF
. TRBJ2-7 TRBD1 TRBV9 TGTGCCAGCAGCGACGGGGACAGCCTCTCCTACGAGCAGTACTTC CASSDGDSLSYEQYF
. TRBJ2-1 . TRBV7-3 TGTGCCAGCAGCTTAACGGGGGGAAGCTCCTACAATGAGCAGTTCTTC CASSLTGGSSYNEQFF
. TRBJ2-3 . TRBV5-1 TGCGCCAGCAGCACGACAATTTCCACAGATACGCAGTATTTT CASSTTISTDTQYF
. TRBJ1-1 TRBD1 TRBV18 TGTGCCAGCTCAGCACAGGGGGCGAGGACTGAAGCTTTCTTT CASSAQGARTEAFF
. TRBJ1-4 TRBD1 TRBV25-1 TGTGCCAGCAGTGTGAACAGGGGCGTGGTGGGTGAAAAACTGTTTTTT CASSVNRGVVGEKLFF
. TRBJ2-7 TRBD1 TRBV10-3 TGTGCCATCAAGGTGGGACAGGGAGTTTCGGAGCAGTACTTC CAIKVGQGVSEQYF
. TRBJ1-1 . TRBV5-1 TGCGCCAGCTCCAAGGACAGAAGTTATGAAGCTTTCTTT CASSKDRSYEAFF